The source of this TCR beta chain is a study of cytomegalovirus exposure and HLA in healthy donors. Regarding the study as a whole: In a later analysis, parvovirus B19, influenza, CMV and Epstein-Barr virus appeared linked to several top co-occurrence clusters. The study found most TCR sequences rare, yet found some public TCRs in many donors. It has been reported that TCR beta sequences accurately predicted the HLA-A and HLA-B alleles of most subjects.

This clone was observed a few times. No antigen is known for it. This same CDR3 is encoded by further DNA sequences in the sample. Primers for the PCR totalled 60 Vbeta and 13 Jbeta. Using immunoSEQ multiplex PCR, the repertoire was profiled, and TCRdb retains in-frame clones only, with some absent. The repertoire has roughly 180,000 clones, roughly a tenth of them found once; the top ten carry approximately 1.4%. This CDR3 has 14 residues. The chain has TRBV21-1 and TRBJ2-7; TRBD1 was called by the table and not checked on the DNA. TRBV21-1 is tagged as a pseudogene. Source material: PBMCs. This TCR was sampled from a woman in her twenties or thirties in good health and CMV-seropositive. The CDR3 DNA reads as TGTGCCAGCAGCAAAGGCACAGGGGGAGGCGAGCAGTACTTC. Protein: CASSKGTGGGEQYF.